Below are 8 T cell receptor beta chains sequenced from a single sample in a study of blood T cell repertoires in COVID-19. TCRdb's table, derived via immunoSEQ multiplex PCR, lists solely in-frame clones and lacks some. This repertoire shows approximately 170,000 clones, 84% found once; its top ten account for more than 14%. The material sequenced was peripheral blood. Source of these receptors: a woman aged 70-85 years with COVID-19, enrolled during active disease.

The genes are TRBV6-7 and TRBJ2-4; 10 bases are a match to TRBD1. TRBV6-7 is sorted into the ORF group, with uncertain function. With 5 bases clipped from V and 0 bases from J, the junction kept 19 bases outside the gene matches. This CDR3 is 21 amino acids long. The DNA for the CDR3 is TGTGCCAGCAGTAACCGCCCCACCCGGGACAGGGGTCACCTAGCCAAAAACATTCAGTACTTC. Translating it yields CASSNRPTRDRGHLAKNIQYF.

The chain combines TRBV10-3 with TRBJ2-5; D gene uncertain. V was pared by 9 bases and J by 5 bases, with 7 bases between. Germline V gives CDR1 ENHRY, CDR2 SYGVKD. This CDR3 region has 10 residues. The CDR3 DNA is TGTGCCATGACGGGTGAGACCCAGTACTTC. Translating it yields CAMTGETQYF.

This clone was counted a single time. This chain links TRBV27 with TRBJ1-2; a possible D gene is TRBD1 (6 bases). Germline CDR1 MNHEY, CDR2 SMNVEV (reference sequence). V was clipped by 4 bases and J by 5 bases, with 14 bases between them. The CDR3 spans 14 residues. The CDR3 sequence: CASSSAGTQYGYTF. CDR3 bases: TGTGCCAGCAGTTCCGCCGGGACACAGTATGGCTACACCTTC.

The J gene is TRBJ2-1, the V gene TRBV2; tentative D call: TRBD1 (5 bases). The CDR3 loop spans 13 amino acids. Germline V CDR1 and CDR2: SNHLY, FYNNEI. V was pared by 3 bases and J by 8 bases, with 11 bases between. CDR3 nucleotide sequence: TGTGCCAGCAGTGAGCAGGGTTGGGATGAGCAGTTCTTC. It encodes CASSEQGWDEQFF.

The CDR3 reads CASRTTGVSNEQYF. The DNA of the CDR3 is TGTGCCAGTAGAACCACAGGGGTGTCGAACGAGCAGTACTTC. The V and J genes are TRBV19 and TRBJ2-7; 7 bases are a match to TRBD1. V gave up 6 bases and J gave up 5 bases; unmatched junction bases: 10. Germline V lookup: CDR1 LNHDA, CDR2 SQIVND (reference sequence). The CDR3 spans 14 residues.

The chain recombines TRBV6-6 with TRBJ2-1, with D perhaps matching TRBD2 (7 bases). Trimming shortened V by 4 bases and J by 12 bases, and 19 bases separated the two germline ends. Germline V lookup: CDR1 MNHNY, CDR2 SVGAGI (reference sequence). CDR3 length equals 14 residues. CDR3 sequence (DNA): TGTGCCAGCAGTTGGACAGCGGGGTACAATTCGCAGTTCTTC. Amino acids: CASSWTAGYNSQFF.

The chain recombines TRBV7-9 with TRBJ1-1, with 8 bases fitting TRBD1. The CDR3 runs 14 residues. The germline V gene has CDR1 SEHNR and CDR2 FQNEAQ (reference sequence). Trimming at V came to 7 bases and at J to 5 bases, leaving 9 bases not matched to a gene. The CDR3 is CASKATTGETEAFF. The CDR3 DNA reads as TGTGCCAGCAAAGCGACGACAGGGGAAACTGAAGCTTTCTTT.

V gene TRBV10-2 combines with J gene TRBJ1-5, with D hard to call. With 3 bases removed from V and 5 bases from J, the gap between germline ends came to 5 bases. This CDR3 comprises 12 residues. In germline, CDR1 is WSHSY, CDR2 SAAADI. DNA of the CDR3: TGCGCCAGCAGTGATTTCTATCAGCCCCAGCATTTT. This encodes CASSDFYQPQHF.